The 4 T cell receptor beta chains below were found in one sample sequenced in a study of cytomegalovirus exposure and HLA in healthy donors. The PCR used 60 Vbeta and 13 Jbeta primers. Some clones are missing from TCRdb's copy, which holds only in-frame ones; the method was immunoSEQ multiplex PCR. The sample consists of 150,000 to 250,000 clones, 75% to 85% of them appearing once. The sequencing sample was made of PBMCs. These receptor sequences come from a woman between 45 and 60 years old in good health and CMV-seronegative.

The chain joins TRBV27 to TRBJ1-2, with TRBD1 as a possible D gene (5 bases). The CDR3 loop spans 15 amino acids. The germline V and J ends were trimmed by 6 bases and 4 bases, with 18 bases remaining between them. CDR1 and CDR2 (germline): MNHEY, SMNVEV (reference sequence). CDR3 coding DNA: TGTGCCAGCAGGTATCAGGGTGGGGCCCCCTATGGCTACACCTTC. Amino acid sequence: CASRYQGGAPYGYTF.

This clone occurred a few times. The V call is TRBV7-9, the J call TRBJ2-2; tentative D call: TRBD1 (6 bases). Germline V lookup: CDR1 SEHNR, CDR2 FQNEAQ (reference sequence). The CDR3 spans 14 residues. Trimming took off 3 bases at V and 7 bases at J, with 12 bases between the two ends. The chain's CDR3 is CASSFTGTDGELFF. The CDR3 nucleotides read TGTGCCAGCAGCTTTACAGGGACGGACGGGGAGCTGTTTTTT.

The chain is built from TRBV7-9 and TRBJ2-7; 8 positions agree with TRBD1. V shed 0 bases, J shed 2 bases, and the junction held 12 bases outside the gene matches. The CDR3 extends over 18 amino acids. Per germline, CDR1 SEHNR and CDR2 FQNEAQ (reference sequence). The CDR3 DNA is TGTGCCAGCAGCTTAGCCGGAGCAACGGGGACAGGACCCTACGAGCAGTACTTC. It codes for CASSLAGATGTGPYEQYF. The full variable domain, completed using reference TRBV7-9 and TRBJ2-7, is DTGVSQNPRHKITKRGQNVTFRCDPISEHNRLYWYRQTLGQGPEFLTYFQNEAQLEKSRLLSDRFSAERPKGSFSTLEIQRTEQGDSAMYLCASSLAGATGTGPYEQYFGPGTRLTVT.

The V and J genes are TRBV23-1 and TRBJ1-4, with D perhaps TRBD1 (6 bases). TRBV23-1 is filed as an ORF, its function uncertain. This CDR3 has 15 residues. Deletions cut 4 bases from V and 2 bases from J, with 11 bases between. CDR3 in DNA: TGCGCCAGCAGTCGGGACATTTATACTAATGAAAAACTGTTTTTT. Its translation is CASSRDIYTNEKLFF.